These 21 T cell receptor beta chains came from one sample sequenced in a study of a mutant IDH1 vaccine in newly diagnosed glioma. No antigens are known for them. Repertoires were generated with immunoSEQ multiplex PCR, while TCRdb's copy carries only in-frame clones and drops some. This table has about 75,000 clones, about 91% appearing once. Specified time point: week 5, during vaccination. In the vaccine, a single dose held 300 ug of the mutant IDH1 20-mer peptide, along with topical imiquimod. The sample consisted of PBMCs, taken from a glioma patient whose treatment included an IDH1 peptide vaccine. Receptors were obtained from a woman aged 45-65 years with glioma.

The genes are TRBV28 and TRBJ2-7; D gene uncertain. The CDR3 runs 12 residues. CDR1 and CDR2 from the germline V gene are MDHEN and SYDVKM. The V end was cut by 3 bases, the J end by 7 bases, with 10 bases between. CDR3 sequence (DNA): TGTGCCAGCAGTTTGTTTCAGAGGGAGCAGTACTTC. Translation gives CASSLFQREQYF.

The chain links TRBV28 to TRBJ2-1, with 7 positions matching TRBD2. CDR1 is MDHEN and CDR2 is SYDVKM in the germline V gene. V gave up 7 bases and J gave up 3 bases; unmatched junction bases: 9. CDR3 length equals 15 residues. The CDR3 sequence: CASIGGPGGYNEQFF. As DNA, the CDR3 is TGTGCCAGCATCGGAGGTCCGGGGGGCTACAATGAGCAGTTCTTC.

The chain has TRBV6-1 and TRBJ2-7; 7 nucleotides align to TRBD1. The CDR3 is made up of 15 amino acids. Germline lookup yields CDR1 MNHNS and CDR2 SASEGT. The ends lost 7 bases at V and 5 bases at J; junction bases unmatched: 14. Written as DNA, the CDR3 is TGTGCCAGCACCCGAGGGTACAGGGGTGGGGACGAGCAGTACTTC. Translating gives CASTRGYRGGDEQYF.

The CDR3 region is CASSLERYTDTQYF. CDR3 in DNA: TGTGCCAGCAGTTTAGAGCGGTACACAGATACGCAGTATTTT. The chain is built from TRBV28 and TRBJ2-3, with a tentative D call TRBD2 (5 bases). The germline V and J ends were trimmed by 2 bases and 2 bases, with 8 bases remaining between them. CDR3 length: 14 residues. CDR1 is MDHEN, CDR2 SYDVKM, per germline. Using reference TRBV28 and TRBJ2-3 for the parts outside the CDR3, the full variable domain is DVKVTQSSRYLVKRTGEKVFLECVQDMDHENMFWYRQDPGLGLRLIYFSYDVKMKEKGDIPEGYSVSREKKERFSLILESASTNQTSMYLCASSLERYTDTQYFGPGTRLTVL.

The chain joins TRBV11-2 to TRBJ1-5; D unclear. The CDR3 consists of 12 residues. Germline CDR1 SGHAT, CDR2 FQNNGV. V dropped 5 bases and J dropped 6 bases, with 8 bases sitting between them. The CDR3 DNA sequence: TGTGCCAGCAGCCACCCGGGTCAGCCCCAGCATTTT. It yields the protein CASSHPGQPQHF.

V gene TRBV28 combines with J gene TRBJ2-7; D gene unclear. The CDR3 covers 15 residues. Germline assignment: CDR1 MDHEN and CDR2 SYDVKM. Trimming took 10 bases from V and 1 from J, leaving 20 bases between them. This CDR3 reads CATKDGRWNSYEQYF. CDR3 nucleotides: TGTGCCACCAAGGACGGGCGTTGGAATTCCTACGAGCAGTACTTC. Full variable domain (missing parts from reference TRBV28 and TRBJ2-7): DVKVTQSSRYLVKRTGEKVFLECVQDMDHENMFWYRQDPGLGLRLIYFSYDVKMKEKGDIPEGYSVSREKKERFSLILESASTNQTSMYLCATKDGRWNSYEQYFGPGTRLTVT.

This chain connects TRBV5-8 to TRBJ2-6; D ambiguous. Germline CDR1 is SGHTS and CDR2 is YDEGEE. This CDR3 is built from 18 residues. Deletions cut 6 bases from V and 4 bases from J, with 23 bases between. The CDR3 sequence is CASTSIDNPVGGANVLTF. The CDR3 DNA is TGTGCCAGCACCTCAATTGACAACCCGGTGGGGGGGGCCAACGTCCTGACTTTC.

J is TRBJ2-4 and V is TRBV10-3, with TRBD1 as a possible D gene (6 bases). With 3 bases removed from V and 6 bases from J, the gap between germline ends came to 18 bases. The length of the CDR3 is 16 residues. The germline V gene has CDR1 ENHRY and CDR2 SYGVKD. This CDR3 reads CAISDLKTGVSNIQYF. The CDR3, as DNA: TGTGCCATCAGTGACCTCAAGACAGGAGTATCAAACATTCAGTACTTC.

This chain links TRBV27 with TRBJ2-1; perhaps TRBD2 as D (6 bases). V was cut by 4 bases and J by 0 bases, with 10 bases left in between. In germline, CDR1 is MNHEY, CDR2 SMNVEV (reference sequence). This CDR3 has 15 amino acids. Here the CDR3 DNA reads TGTGCCAGCAGTTCTAAAGCGGGCTCCTACAATGAGCAGTTCTTC. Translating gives CASSSKAGSYNEQFF.

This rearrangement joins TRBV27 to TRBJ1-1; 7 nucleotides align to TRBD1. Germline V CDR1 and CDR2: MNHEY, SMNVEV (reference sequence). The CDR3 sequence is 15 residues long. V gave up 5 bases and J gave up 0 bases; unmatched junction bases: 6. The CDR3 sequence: CASSPSTGMNTEAFF. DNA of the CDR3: TGTGCCAGCAGTCCCTCGACAGGGATGAACACTGAAGCTTTCTTT.

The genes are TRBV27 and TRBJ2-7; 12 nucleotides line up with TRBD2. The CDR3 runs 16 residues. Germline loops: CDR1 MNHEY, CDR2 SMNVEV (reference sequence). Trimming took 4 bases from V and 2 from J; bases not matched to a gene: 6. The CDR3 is CASSSILAGGPYEQYF. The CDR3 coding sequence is TGTGCCAGCAGTTCAATACTAGCGGGAGGACCCTACGAGCAGTACTTC.

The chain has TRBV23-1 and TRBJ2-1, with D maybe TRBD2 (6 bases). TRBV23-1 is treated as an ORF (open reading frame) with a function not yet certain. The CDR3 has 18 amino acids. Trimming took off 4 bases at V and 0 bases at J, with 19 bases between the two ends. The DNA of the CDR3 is TGCGCCAGCAGTCTTATAGCGGAACTCCGGAGCTCCTACAATGAGCAGTTCTTC. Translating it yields CASSLIAELRSSYNEQFF.

CDR3 DNA: TGCAGCTCCGGTGAAGGTATCTACAATGAGCAGTTCTTC. This encodes CSSGEGIYNEQFF. This chain links TRBV29-1 with TRBJ2-1; D is undetermined. The CDR3 sequence is 13 residues long. Trimming stripped 8 bases from V and 3 bases from J, with 14 bases between. Per the germline V gene, CDR1 is SQVTM and CDR2 is ANQGSEA.

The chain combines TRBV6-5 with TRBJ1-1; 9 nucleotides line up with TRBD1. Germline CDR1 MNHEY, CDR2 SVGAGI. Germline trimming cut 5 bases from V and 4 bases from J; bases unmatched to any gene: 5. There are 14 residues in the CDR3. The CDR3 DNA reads TGTGCCAGCAGTGGCCGGACAGGGGCCACTGAAGCTTTCTTT. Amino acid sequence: CASSGRTGATEAFF.

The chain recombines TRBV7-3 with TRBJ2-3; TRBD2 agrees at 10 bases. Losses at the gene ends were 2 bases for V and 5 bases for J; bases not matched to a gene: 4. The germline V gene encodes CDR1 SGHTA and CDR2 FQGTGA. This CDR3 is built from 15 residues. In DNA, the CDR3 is TGTGCCAGCAGCTTACTAGCGGGAGTAGGAGATACGCAGTATTTT. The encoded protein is CASSLLAGVGDTQYF.

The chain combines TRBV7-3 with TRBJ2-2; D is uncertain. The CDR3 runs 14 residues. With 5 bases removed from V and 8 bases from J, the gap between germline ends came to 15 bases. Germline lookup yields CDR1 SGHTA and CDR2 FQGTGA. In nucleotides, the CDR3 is TGTGCCAGCAGCGCCCGGACCGATCGGGGGGAGCTGTTTTTT. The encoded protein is CASSARTDRGELFF.

In DNA, the CDR3 is TGTGCCAGCAGCCGGACAGGGGTATACATGAACACTGAAGCTTTCTTT. Its protein product is CASSRTGVYMNTEAFF. V and J are TRBV5-6 and TRBJ1-1; TRBD1 matches at 9 bases. CDR3 length: 16 residues. V was clipped by 4 bases and J by 0 bases; unmatched bases: 7. The germline CDR1 and CDR2 sequences are SGHDT and YYEEEE.

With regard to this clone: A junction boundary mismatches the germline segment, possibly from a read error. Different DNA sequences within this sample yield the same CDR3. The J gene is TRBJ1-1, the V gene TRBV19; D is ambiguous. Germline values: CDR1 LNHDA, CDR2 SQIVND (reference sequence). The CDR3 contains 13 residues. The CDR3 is CASSFYVNTEAFF. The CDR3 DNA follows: TGTGCCAGTAGTTTTTACGTGAATACTGAAGCTTTCTTT.

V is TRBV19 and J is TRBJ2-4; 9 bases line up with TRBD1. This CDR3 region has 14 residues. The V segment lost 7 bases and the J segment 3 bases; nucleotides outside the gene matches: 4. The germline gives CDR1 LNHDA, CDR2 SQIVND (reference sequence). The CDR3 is CASTQGQGKNIQYF. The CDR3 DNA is TGTGCCAGTACCCAGGGACAGGGCAAAAACATTCAGTACTTC.

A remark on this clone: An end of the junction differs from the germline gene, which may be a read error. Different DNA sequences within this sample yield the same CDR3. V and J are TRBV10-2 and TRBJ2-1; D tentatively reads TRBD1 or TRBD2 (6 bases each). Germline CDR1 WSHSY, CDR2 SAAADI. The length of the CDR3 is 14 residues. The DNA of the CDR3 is TGCGCTAGCACGGAGACTAGGGGGTCGAATGAGCAGTTCTTC. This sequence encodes CASTETRGSNEQFF.

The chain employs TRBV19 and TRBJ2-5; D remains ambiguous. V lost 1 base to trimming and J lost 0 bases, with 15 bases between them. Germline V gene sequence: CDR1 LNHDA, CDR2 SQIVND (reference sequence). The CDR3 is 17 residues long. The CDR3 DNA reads TGTGCCAGTAGTATAGTTGCCGGGCCGACGTACCAAGAGACCCAGTACTTC. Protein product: CASSIVAGPTYQETQYF.